This T cell receptor beta chain was found in a study of T cell repertoires in cytomegalovirus infection (dated by TCRdb to about 2019). A note on the overall study: The peptide stimulations were aimed at well-studied HLA-B-restricted epitopes as well as recently identified HLA-C-restricted CMV epitopes, whose presentation resists viral immunomodulation. Donor HLA type was relevant to the analysis, because carriage of CMV infection together with the matching HLA type was indicated by public TCR beta signatures. What the study reported, not specific to this receptor: Cumulative frequency of public TCR beta family members discriminated carriers of CMV infection plus the relevant HLA type in this cohort and an independent approximately 340-donor cohort. The ex vivo response was dominated by HLA-C-restricted CMV-specific TCR beta clonotypes, which also provided the single most frequent clonotype in two of eight donors.

In the paper's terms, the treatment or condition label means: in vitro stimulation with specific CMV peptide epitopes to enrich CMV-specific T cells. For this clonotype: Its binding antigen is unknown. The record has no base qualities; no much larger clone is one base away.

Taken from cysteine to phenylalanine, the CDR3 has 13 residues. CDR3 DNA only is kept here, 39 bases in frame from base 1. The V end loses 0 bases and the J end loses 5 bases, and a stretch of 8 bases separates them. CDR1 and CDR2, looked up from the germline V gene (reference sequence), are SGHNT and YYREEE. Sequencer: Illumina HiSeq 1500. TCRdb reran the public reads through fastp at Q25 and MiXCR, keeping productive beta chains. Duplicate CDR3 protein sequences are folded into a single record with the most common DNA and genes. Present in this sample are about 150,000 distinct CDR3 sequences, 25% to 35% of which were seen just once. The ten largest clonotypes hold roughly 47% of the sample.

The rearranged segments are TRBV5-4 and TRBJ1-1, with no reliable assignment of the D segment. The sequencing here drew on CD8+ T cells from cultured PBMCs, taken from culture after CMV antigen stimulation. This TCR was sampled from a human donor in good health (CMV status not recorded). Some clones in this sample may be carry-over from other donors' samples. The CDR3 reads as follows: CASSLGIGTEAFF. The DNA is as follows: TGTGCCAGCAGCTTGGGGATCGGGACTGAAGCTTTCTTT. Joined to the reference TRBV5-4 and TRBJ1-1 proteins, this CDR3 gives the full variable domain: ETGVTQSPTHLIKTRGQQVTLRCSSQSGHNTVSWYQQALGQGPQFIFQYYREEENGRGNFPPRFSGLQFPNYSSELNVNALELDDSALYLCASSLGIGTEAFFGQGTRLTVV.